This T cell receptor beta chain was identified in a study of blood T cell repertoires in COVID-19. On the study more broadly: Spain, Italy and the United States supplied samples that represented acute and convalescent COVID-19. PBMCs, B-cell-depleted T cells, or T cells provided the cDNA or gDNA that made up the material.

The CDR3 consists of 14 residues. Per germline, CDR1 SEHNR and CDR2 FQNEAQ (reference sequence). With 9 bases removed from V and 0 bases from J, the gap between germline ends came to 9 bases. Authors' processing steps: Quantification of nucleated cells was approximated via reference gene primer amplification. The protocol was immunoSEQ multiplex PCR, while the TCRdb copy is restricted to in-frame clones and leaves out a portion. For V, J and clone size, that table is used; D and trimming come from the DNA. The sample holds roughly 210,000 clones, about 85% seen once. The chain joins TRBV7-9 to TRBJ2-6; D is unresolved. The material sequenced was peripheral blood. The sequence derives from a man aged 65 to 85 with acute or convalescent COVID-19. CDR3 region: CASSWSSGANVLTF. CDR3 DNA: TGTGCCAGTTCTTGGAGCTCTGGGGCCAACGTCCTGACTTTC.